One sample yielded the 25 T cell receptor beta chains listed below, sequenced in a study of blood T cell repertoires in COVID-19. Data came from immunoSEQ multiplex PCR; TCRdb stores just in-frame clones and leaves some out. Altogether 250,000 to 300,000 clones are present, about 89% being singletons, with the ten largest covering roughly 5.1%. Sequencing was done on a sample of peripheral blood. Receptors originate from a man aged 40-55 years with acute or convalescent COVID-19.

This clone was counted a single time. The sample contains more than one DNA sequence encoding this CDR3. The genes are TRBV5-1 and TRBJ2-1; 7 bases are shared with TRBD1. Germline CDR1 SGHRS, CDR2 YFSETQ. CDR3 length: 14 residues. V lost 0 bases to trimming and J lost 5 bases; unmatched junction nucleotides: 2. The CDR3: CASSLGTGNNEQFF. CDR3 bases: TGCGCCAGCAGCTTGGGGACAGGCAACAATGAGCAGTTCTTC. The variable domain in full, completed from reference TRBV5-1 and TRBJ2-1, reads KAGVTQTPRYLIKTRGQQVTLSCSPISGHRSVSWYQQTPGQGLQFLFEYFSETQRNKGNFPGRFSGRQFSNSRSEMNVSTLELGDSALYLCASSLGTGNNEQFFGPGTRLTVL.

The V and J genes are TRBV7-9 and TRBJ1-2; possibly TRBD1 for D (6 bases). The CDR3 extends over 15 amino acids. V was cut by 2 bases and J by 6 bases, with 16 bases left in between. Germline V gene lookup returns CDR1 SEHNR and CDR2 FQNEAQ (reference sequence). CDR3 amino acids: CASSLSAGEFDGYTF. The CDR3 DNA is TGTGCCAGCAGCTTAAGCGCAGGGGAGTTCGATGGCTACACCTTC.

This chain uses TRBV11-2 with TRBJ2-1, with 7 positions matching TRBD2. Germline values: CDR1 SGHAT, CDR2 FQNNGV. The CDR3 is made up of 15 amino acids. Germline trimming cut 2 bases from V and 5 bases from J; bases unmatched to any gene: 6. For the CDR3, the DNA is TGTGCCAGCAGCTTAAGCCGGACTAGTAACAATGAGCAGTTCTTC. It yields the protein CASSLSRTSNNEQFF.

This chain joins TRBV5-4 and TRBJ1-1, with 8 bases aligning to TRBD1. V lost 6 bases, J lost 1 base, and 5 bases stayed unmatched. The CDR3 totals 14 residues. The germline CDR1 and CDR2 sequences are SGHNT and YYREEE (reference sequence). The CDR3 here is CASISGTGNTEAFF. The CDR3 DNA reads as TGTGCCAGCATCTCAGGGACAGGGAACACTGAAGCTTTCTTT. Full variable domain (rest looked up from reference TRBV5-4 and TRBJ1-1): ETGVTQSPTHLIKTRGQQVTLRCSSQSGHNTVSWYQQALGQGPQFIFQYYREEENGRGNFPPRFSGLQFPNYSSELNVNALELDDSALYLCASISGTGNTEAFFGQGTRLTVV.

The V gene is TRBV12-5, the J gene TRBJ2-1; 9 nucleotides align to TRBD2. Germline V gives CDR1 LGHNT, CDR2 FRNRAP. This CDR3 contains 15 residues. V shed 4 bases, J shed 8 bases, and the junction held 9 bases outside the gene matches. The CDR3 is CASGSGTSRGDEQFF. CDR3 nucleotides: TGTGCTAGTGGTTCGGGGACTAGCAGAGGTGATGAGCAGTTCTTC. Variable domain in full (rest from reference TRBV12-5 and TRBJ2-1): DARVTQTPRHKVTEMGQEVTMRCQPILGHNTVFWYRQTMMQGLELLAYFRNRAPLDDSGMPKDRFSAEMPDATLATLKIQPSEPRDSAVYFCASGSGTSRGDEQFFGPGTRLTVL.

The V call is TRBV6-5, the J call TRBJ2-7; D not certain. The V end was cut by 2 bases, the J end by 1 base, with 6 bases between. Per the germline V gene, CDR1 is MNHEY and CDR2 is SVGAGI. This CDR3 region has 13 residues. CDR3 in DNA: TGTGCCAGCAGTTACGGCCAGTCCTACGAGCAGTACTTC. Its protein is CASSYGQSYEQYF.

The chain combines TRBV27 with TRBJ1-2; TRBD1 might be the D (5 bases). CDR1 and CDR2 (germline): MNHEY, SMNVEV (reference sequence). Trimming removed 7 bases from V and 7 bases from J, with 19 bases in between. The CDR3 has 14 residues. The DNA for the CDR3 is TGTGCCAGCATGAGTCAGGGCTCCTCGGCTGGCTACACCTTC. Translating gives CASMSQGSSAGYTF.

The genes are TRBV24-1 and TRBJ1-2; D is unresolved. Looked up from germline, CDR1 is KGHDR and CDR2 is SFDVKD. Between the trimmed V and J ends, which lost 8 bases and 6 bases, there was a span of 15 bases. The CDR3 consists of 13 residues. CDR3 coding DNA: TGTGCCACCAAAGTCCTCGGGTCGGATGGCTACACCTTC. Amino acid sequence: CATKVLGSDGYTF.

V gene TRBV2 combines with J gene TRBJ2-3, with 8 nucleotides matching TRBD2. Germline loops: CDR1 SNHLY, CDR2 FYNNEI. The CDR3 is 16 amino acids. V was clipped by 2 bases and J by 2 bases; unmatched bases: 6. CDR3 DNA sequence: TGTGCCAGCAGTGAAAGGGCTAGCGGGCACACAGATACGCAGTATTTT. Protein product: CASSERASGHTDTQYF.

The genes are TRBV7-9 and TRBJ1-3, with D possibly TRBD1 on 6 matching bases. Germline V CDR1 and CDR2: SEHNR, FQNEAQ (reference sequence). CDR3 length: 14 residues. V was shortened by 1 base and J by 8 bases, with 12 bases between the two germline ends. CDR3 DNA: TGTGCCAGCAGCTTAGTGGGGGCGAGAGACACCATATATTTT. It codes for CASSLVGARDTIYF.

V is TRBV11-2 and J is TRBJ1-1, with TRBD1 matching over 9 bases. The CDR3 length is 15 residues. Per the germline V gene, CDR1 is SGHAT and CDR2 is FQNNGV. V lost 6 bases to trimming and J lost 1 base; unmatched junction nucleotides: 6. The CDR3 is CASRQTGGGNTEAFF. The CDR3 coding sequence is TGTGCCAGCAGGCAGACAGGGGGAGGGAACACTGAAGCTTTCTTT.

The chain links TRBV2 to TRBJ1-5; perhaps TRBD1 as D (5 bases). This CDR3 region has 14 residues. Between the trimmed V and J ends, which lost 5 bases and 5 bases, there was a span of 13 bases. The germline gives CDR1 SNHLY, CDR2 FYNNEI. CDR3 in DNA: TGTGCCAGCAGTTCTCAGGGAGGCGATCAGCCCCAGCATTTT. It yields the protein CASSSQGGDQPQHF.

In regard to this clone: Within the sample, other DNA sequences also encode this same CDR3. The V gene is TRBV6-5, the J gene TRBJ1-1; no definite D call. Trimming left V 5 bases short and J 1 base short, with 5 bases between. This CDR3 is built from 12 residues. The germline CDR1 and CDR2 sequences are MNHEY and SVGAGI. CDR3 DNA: TGTGCCAGCAGTCGAGGGAACACTGAAGCTTTCTTT. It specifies CASSRGNTEAFF.

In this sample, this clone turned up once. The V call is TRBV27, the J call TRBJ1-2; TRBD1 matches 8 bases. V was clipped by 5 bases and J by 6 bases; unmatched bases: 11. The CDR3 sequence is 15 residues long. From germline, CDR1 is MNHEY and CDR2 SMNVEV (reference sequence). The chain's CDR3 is CASSPRGRSVDGYTF. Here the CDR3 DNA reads TGTGCCAGCAGTCCCAGGGGGCGCTCCGTCGATGGCTACACCTTC.

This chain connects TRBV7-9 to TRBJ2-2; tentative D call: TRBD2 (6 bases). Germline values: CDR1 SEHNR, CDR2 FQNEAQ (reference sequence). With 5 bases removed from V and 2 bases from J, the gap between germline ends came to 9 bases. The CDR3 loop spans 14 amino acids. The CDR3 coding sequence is TGTGCCAGCAGCCCCGGGGGAAACACCGGGGAGCTGTTTTTT. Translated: CASSPGGNTGELFF. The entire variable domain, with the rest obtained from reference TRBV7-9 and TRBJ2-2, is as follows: DTGVSQNPRHKITKRGQNVTFRCDPISEHNRLYWYRQTLGQGPEFLTYFQNEAQLEKSRLLSDRFSAERPKGSFSTLEIQRTEQGDSAMYLCASSPGGNTGELFFGEGSRLTVL.

CDR3 loop: CATSDTAGENTGELFF. Written as DNA, the CDR3 is TGTGCCACCAGTGATACGGCAGGGGAGAACACCGGGGAGCTGTTTTTT. The V and J genes are TRBV24-1 and TRBJ2-2; D might be TRBD1 (6 bases). This CDR3 comprises 16 residues. CDR1 is KGHDR and CDR2 is SFDVKD in the germline V gene. V lost 3 bases to trimming and J lost 1 base, with 11 bases between them.

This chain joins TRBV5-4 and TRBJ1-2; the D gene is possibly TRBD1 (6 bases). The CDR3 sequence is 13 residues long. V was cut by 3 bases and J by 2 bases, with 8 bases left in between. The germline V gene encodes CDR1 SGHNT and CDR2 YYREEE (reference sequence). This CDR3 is CASSYDRNYGYTF. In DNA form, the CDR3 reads TGTGCCAGCAGCTACGACAGGAACTATGGCTACACCTTC.

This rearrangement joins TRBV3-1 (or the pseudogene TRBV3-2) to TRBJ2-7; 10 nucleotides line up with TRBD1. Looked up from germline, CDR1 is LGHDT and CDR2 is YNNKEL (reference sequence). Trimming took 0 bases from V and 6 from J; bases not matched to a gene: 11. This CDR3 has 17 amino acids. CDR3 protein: CASSQEYGWDRGSEQYF. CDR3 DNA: TGTGCCAGCAGCCAAGAATATGGTTGGGACAGGGGTAGCGAGCAGTACTTC.

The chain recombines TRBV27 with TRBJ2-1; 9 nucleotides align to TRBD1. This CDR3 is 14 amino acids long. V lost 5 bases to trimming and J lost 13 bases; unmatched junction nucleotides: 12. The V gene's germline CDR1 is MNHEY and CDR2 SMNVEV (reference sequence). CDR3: CASSARRDRVVQFF. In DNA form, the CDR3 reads TGTGCCAGCAGTGCCAGGAGGGACAGGGTAGTTCAGTTCTTC.

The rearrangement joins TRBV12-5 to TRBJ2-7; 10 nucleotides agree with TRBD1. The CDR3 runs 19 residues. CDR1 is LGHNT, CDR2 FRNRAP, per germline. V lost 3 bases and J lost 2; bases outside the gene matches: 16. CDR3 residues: CASGLIWDRGPRSAYEQYF. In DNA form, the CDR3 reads TGTGCTAGTGGTTTAATTTGGGACAGGGGCCCCAGGTCCGCCTACGAGCAGTACTTC.

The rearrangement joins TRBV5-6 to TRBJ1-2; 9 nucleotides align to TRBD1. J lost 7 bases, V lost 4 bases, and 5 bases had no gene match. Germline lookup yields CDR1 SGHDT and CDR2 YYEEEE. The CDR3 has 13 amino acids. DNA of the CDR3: TGTGCCAGCAGCCCCAGACAGGGGGTTGGCTACACCTTC. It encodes CASSPRQGVGYTF. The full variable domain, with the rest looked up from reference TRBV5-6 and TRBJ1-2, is DAGVTQSPTHLIKTRGQQVTLRCSPKSGHDTVSWYQQALGQGPQFIFQYYEEEERQRGNFPDRFSGHQFPNYSSELNVNALLLGDSALYLCASSPRQGVGYTFGSGTRLTVV.

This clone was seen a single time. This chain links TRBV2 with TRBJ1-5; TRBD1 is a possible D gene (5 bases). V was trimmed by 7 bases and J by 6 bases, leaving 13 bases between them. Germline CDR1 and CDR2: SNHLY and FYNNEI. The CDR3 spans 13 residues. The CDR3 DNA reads TGTGCCAGCACTTCAGGGCACGGTCAGCCCCAGCATTTT. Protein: CASTSGHGQPQHF.

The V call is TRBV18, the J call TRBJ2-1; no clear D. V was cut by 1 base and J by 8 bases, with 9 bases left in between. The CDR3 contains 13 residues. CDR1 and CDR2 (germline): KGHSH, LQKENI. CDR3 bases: TGTGCCAGCTCACCACGGAGTATCGATGAGCAGTTCTTC. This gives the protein CASSPRSIDEQFF.

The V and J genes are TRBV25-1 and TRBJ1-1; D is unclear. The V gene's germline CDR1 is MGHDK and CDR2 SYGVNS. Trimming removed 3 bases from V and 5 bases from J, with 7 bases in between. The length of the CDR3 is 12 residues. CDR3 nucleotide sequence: TGTGCCAGCAGTGATCGAGGAACTGAAGCTTTCTTT. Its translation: CASSDRGTEAFF.

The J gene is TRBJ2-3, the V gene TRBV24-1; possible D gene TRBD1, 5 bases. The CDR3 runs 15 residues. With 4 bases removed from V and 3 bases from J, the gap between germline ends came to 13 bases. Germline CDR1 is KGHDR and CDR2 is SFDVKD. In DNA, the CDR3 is TGTGCCACCAGTGAGAGACAGTTCGGAACAGATACGCAGTATTTT. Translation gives CATSERQFGTDTQYF.